This entry is about one T cell receptor (beta chain). These data belong to a study of technical replicates of blood from a few donors. The CDR3 runs 16 residues. Trimming cost V 5 bases and J 0 bases; bases outside gene matches: 11. The germline V gene has CDR1 GTSNPN and CDR2 SVGIG (reference sequence). Here immunoSEQ multiplex PCR was the method, and the copy in TCRdb shows in-frame clones only, minus some. The sample lists more than 65,000 clones, approximately 96% occurring once. This chain links TRBV30 with TRBJ2-3, with 7 nucleotides matching TRBD2. The sequence was obtained from a human donor in good health. The material sequenced was T cells isolated from PBMCs. The CDR3 is CAWGLGTTSSTDTQYF. CDR3 DNA: TGTGCCTGGGGCTTGGGGACTACGTCTAGCACAGATACGCAGTATTTT. Supplemented by reference TRBV30 and TRBJ2-3, the full variable domain reads SQTIHQWPATLVQPVGSPLSLECTVEGTSNPNLYWYRQAAGRGLQLLFYSVGIGQISSEVPQNLSASRPQDRQFILSSKKLLLSDSGFYLCAWGLGTTSSTDTQYFGPGTRLTVL.